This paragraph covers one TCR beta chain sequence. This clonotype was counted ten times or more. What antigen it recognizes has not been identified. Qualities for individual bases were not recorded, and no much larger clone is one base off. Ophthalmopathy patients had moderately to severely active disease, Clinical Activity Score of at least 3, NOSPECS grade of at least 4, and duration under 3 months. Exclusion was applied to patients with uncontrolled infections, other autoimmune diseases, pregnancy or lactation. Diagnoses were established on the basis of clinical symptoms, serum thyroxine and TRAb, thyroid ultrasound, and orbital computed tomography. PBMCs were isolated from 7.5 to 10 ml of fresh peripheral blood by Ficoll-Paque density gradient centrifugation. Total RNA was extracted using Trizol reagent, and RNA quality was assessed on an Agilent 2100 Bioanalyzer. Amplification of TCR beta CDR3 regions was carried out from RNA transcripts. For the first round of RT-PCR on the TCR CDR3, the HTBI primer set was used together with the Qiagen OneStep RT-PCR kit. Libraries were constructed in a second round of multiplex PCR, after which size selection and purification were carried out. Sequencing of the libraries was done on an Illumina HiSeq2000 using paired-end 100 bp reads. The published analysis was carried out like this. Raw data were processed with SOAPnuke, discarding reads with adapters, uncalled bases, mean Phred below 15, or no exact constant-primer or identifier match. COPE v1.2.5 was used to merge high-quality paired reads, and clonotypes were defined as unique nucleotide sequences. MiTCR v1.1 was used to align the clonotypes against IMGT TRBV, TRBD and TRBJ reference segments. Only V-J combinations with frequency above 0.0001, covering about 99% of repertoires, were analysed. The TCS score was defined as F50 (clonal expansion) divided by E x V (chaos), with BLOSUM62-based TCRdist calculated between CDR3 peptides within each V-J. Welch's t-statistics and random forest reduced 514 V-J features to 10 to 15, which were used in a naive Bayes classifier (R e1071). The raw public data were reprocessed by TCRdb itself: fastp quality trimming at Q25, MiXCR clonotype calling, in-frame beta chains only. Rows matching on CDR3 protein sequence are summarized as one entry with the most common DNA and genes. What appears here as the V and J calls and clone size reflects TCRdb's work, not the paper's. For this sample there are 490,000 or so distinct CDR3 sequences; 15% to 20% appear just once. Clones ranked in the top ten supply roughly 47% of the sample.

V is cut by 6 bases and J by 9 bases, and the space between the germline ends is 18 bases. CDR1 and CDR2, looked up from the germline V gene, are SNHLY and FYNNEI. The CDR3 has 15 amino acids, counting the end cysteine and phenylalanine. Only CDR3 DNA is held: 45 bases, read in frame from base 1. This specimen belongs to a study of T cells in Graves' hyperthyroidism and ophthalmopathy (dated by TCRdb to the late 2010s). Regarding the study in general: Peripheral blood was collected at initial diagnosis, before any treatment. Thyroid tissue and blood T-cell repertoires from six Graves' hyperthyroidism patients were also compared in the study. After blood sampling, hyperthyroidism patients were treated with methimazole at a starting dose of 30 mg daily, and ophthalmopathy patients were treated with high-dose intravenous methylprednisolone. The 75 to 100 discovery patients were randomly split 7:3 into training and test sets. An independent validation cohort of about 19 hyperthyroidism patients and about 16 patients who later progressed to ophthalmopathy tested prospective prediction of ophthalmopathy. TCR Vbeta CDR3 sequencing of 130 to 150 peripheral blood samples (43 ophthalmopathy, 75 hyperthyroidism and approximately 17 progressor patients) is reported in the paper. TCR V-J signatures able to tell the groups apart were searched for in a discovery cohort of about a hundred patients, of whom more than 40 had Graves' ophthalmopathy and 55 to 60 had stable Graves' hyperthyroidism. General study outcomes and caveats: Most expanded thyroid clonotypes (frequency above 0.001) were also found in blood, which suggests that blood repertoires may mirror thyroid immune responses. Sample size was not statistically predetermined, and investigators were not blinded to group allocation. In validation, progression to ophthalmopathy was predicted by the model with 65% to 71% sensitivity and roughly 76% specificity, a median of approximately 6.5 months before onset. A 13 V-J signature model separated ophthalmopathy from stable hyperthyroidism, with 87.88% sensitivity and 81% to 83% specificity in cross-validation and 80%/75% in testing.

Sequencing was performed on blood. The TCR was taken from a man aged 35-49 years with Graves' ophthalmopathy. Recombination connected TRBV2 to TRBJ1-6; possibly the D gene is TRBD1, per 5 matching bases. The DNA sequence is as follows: TGTGCCAGCAGCGAGGGGCAGGGCGTAAGTTCACCCCTCCACTTT. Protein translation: CASSEGQGVSSPLHF.